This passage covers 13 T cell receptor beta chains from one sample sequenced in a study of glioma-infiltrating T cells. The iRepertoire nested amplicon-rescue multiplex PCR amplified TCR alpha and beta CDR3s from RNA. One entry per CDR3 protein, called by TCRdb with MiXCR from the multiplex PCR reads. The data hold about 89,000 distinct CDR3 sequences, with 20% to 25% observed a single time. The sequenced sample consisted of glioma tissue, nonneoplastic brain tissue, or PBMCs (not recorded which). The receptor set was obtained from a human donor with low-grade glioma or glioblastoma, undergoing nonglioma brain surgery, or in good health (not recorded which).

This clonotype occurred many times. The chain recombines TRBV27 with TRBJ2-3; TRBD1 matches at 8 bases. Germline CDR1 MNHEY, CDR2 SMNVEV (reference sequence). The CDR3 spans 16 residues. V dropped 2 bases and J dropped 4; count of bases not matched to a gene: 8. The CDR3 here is CASSLQRTGFSDTQYF. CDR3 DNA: TGTGCCAGCAGTTTACAGAGGACAGGGTTTTCAGATACGCAGTATTTT.

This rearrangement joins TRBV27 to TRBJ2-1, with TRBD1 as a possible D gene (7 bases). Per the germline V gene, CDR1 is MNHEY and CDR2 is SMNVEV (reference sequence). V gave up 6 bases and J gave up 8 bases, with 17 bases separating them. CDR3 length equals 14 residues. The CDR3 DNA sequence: TGTGCCAGCAGCACAGGGGACTTAACCTATGAGCAGTTCTTC. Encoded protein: CASSTGDLTYEQFF.

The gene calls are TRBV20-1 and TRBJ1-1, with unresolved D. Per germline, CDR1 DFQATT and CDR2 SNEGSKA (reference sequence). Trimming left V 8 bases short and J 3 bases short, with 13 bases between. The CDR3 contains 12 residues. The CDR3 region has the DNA TGCAGTCCATCGGTCGGGGACACTGAAGCTTTCTTT. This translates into CSPSVGDTEAFF.

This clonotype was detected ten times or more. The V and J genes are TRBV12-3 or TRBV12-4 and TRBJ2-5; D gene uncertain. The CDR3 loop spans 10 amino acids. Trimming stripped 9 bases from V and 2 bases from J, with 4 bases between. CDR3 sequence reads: CARKQETQYF. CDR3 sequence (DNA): TGTGCCAGGAAGCAAGAGACCCAGTACTTC.

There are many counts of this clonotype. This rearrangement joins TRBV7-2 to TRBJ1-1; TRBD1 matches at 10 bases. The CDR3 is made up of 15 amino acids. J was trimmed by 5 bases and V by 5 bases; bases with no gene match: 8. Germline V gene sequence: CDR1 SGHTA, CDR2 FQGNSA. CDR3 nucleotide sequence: TGTGCCAGCAGCCCCTCGGGACAGGGGATAACTGAAGCTTTCTTT. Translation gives CASSPSGQGITEAFF.

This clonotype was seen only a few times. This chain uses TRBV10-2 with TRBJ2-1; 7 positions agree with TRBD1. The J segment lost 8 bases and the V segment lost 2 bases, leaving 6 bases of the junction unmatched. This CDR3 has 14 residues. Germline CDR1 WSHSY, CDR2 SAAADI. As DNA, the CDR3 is TGCGCCAGCAGTGAGGGGGGACAGTCCCATGAGCAGTTCTTC. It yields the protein CASSEGGQSHEQFF.

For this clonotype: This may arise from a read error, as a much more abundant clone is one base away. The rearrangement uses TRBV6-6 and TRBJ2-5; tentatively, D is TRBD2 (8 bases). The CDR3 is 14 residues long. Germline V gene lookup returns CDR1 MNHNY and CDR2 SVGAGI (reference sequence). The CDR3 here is CASSYSGQRETLYF. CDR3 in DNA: TGTGCCAGCAGTTACTCGGGACAGCGGGAGACCCTGTACTTC.

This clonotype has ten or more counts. CDR3 bases: TGTGCCAGCACAGGGCTAAGCTCCTATAATTCACCCCTCCACTTT. Its translation: CASTGLSSYNSPLHF. The rearrangement links TRBV25-1 to TRBJ1-6; D is possibly TRBD1 (5 bases). The CDR3 contains 15 residues. Germline values: CDR1 MGHDK, CDR2 SYGVNS. Trimming took off 7 bases at V and 0 bases at J, with 10 bases between the two ends.

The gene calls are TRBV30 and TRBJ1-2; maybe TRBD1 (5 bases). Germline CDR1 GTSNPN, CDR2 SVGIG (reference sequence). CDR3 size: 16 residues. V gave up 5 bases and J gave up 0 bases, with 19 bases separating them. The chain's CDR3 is CAWYRDRARPNYGYTF. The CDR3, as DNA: TGTGCCTGGTACCGGGACCGTGCCCGTCCTAACTATGGCTACACCTTC.

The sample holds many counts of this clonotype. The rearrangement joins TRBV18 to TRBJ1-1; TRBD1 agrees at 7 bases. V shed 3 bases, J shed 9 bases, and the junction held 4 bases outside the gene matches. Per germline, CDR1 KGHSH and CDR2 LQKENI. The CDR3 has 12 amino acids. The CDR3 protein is CASSPSTGQAFF. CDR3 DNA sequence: TGTGCCAGCTCACCCTCGACAGGGCAAGCTTTCTTT.

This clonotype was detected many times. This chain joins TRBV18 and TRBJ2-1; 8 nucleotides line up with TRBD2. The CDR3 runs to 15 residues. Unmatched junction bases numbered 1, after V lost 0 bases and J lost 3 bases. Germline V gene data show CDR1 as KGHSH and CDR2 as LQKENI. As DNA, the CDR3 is TGTGCCAGCTCACCACCCCTAGCGGGCTACAATGAGCAGTTCTTC. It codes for CASSPPLAGYNEQFF.

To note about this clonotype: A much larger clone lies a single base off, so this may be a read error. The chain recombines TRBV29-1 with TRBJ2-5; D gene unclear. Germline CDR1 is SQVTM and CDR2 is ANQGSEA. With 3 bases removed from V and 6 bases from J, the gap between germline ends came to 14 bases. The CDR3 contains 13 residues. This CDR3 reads CSVDIQWIKTQYF. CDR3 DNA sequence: TGCAGCGTTGATATACAGTGGATAAAGACCCAGTACTTC.

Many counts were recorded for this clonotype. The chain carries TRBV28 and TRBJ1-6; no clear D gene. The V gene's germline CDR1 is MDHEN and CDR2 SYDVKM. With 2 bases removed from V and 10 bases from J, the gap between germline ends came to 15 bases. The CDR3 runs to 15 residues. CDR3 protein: CASSLVRVSESPLHF. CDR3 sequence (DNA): TGTGCCAGCAGTTTAGTCCGCGTCTCCGAATCACCCCTCCACTTT.